This T cell receptor beta chain was retrieved from a study of cytomegalovirus exposure and HLA in healthy donors. V dropped 2 bases and J dropped 0 bases, with 11 bases sitting between them. Germline-derived CDR1 and CDR2 are SGHTA and FQGNSA. The CDR3 totals 16 residues. The PCR contained 60 Vbeta and 13 Jbeta primers. Using immunoSEQ multiplex PCR, the repertoire was profiled, and TCRdb retains in-frame clones only, with some absent. The data show 150,000 to 200,000 clones, with approximately 82% seen just once and less than 5.5% held by the top ten. The source is a male donor in good health and CMV-seronegative. The sequenced sample consisted of PBMCs. V usage is TRBV7-2 and J usage is TRBJ2-4; a possible D gene is TRBD2 (5 bases). The CDR3 sequence is CASSLMAEVAKNIQYF. In DNA form, the CDR3 reads TGTGCCAGCAGCTTAATGGCGGAGGTAGCCAAAAACATTCAGTACTTC.